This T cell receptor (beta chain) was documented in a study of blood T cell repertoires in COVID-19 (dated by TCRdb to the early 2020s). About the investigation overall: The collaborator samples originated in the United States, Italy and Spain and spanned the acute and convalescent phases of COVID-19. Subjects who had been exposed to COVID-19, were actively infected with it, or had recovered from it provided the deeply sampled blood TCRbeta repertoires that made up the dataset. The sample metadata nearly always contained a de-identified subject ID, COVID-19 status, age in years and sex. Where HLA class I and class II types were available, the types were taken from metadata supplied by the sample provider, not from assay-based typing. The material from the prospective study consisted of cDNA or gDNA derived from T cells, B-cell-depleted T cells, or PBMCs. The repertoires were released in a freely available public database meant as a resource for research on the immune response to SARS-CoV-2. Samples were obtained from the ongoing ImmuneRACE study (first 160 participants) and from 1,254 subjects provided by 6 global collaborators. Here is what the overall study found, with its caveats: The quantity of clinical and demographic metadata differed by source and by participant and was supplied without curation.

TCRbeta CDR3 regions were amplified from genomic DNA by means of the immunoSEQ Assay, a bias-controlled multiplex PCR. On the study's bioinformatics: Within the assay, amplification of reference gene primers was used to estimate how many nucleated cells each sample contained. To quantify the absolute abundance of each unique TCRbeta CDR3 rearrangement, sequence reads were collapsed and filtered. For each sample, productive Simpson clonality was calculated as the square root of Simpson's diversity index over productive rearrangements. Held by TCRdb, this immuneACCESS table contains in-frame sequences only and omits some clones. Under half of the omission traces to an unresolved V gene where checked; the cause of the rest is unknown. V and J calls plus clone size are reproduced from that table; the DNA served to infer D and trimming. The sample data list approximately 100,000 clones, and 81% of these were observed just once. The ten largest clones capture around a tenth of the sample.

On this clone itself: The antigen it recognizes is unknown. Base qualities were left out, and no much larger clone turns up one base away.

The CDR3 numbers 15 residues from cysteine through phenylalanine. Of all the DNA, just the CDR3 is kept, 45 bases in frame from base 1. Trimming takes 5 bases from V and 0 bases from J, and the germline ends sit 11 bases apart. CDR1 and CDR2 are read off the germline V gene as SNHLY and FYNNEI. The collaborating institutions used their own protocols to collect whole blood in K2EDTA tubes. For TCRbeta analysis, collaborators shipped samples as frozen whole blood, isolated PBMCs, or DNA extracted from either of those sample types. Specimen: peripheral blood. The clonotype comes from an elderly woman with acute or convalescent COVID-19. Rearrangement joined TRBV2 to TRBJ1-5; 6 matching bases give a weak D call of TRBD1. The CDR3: CASSPGQTSNQPQHF. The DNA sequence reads TGTGCCAGCAGTCCAGGACAGACTAGCAATCAGCCCCAGCATTTT.